The 9 T cell receptor beta chains reported below all come from one sample, sequenced in a study of blood T cell repertoires in COVID-19 (dated by TCRdb to 2019 to 2021). The method behind the library was the immunoSEQ multiplex PCR assay. Entries here come from immuneACCESS through TCRdb and include only in-frame sequences with V and J called. Some clones fail to appear in such tables; in the studies checked, an unresolved V gene covers under half of the shortfall, and the cause of the remainder is unknown. The sample profile shows about 140,000 clones; approximately 90% of them were found once. The ten largest make up 4% to 4.5% of the sample. Sequencing was performed on peripheral blood. The receptors stem from a woman aged 40 to 49 with acute or convalescent COVID-19.

The V call is TRBV10-3, the J call TRBJ2-7; D may be TRBD1 (6 bases). Germline CDR1 ENHRY, CDR2 SYGVKD. The V end was cut by 4 bases, the J end by 2 bases, with 12 bases between. The CDR3 spans 14 residues. The CDR3 loop reads CAISVSTGPYEQYF. The CDR3 nucleotides read TGTGCCATCAGTGTAAGTACAGGGCCCTACGAGCAGTACTTC.

The V call is TRBV7-3, the J call TRBJ1-6; TRBD1 agrees at 9 bases. The CDR3 length is 15 residues. Germline lookup yields CDR1 SGHTA and CDR2 FQGTGA. J gave up 10 bases and V 2 bases, and 6 bases lay outside the gene matches. In DNA form, the CDR3 reads TGTGCCAGCAGCTTAGGGACAGGGTTGAGCTCACCCCTCCACTTT. The encoded protein is CASSLGTGLSSPLHF.

This sequence joins TRBV2 and TRBJ2-3; D uncertain. CDR3 length: 14 amino acids. V was pared by 1 base and J by 0 bases, with 5 bases between. Germline V gives CDR1 SNHLY, CDR2 FYNNEI. CDR3 bases: TGTGCCAGCAGTGAAGGAGGCAGCACAGATACGCAGTATTTT. Its translation: CASSEGGSTDTQYF.

The rearrangement links TRBV28 to TRBJ2-3; TRBD1 is a possible D gene (5 bases). Trimming removed 1 base at V and 4 bases at J, with 9 bases between. CDR3 length equals 14 residues. CDR1 and CDR2 from the germline V gene are MDHEN and SYDVKM. The CDR3 region is CASSLFPGPDTQYF. In DNA form, the CDR3 reads TGTGCCAGCAGTTTATTCCCAGGGCCAGATACGCAGTATTTT.

This chain links TRBV2 with TRBJ1-2; D is undetermined. CDR1 is SNHLY and CDR2 is FYNNEI in the germline V gene. CDR3 length: 12 amino acids. V lost 11 bases to trimming and J lost 5 bases, with 15 bases between them. The CDR3 region has the DNA TGTGCCGGTGGAACAGATTCTTATGGCTACACCTTC. Its translation: CAGGTDSYGYTF.

V usage is TRBV19 and J usage is TRBJ1-5; 7 bases fit TRBD1. The CDR3 has 14 amino acids. J was trimmed by 7 bases and V by 2 bases; bases with no gene match: 5. CDR1 is LNHDA, CDR2 SQIVND, per germline (reference sequence). The CDR3 region has the DNA TGTGCCAGTAGTATACAGGGGGGTGTCCAGCCCCAGCATTTT. Its protein product is CASSIQGGVQPQHF. Full variable domain (rest looked up from reference TRBV19 and TRBJ1-5): DGGITQSPKYLFRKEGQNVTLSCEQNLNHDAMYWYRQDPGQGLRLIYYSQIVNDFQKGDIAEGYSVSREKKESFPLTVTSAQKNPTAFYLCASSIQGGVQPQHFGDGTRLSIL.

The J gene is TRBJ2-1, the V gene TRBV3-1 (or the pseudogene TRBV3-2), with D possibly matching TRBD2 (7 bases). The length of the CDR3 is 17 residues. Germline CDR1 is LGHDT and CDR2 is YNNKEL (reference sequence). V gave up 0 bases and J gave up 3 bases, with 15 bases separating them. CDR3 bases: TGTGCCAGCAGCCAAGATCCCCTAAGGGGGGGCTACAATGAGCAGTTCTTC. It yields the protein CASSQDPLRGGYNEQFF.

This chain connects TRBV12-3 or TRBV12-4 to TRBJ1-3; no definite D call. This CDR3 region has 10 residues. V was pared by 7 bases and J by 15 bases, with 13 bases between. The chain's CDR3 is CASKLVREYF. The CDR3 region has the DNA TGTGCCAGCAAGTTAGTCCGGGAATATTTT.

The CDR3 DNA sequence: TGTGCCAGCAGCCAGAATCTAGCGGGGGGGTACACCGGGGAGCTGTTTTTT. Protein: CASSQNLAGGYTGELFF. This chain connects TRBV3-1 (or the pseudogene TRBV3-2) to TRBJ2-2, with 12 bases matching TRBD2. The germline V gene has CDR1 LGHDT and CDR2 YNNKEL (reference sequence). This CDR3 is built from 17 residues. The V and J ends lost 3 bases and 3 bases, in that order; junction bases with no gene match: 5.